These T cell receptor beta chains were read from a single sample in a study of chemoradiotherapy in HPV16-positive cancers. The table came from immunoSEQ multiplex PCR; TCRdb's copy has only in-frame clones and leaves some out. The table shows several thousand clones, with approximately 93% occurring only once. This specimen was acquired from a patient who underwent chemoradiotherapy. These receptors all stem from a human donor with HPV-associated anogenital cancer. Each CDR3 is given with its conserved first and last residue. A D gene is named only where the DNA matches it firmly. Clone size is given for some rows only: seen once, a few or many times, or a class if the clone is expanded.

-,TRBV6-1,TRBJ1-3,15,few,TGTGCCAGCAGTGAAGAGCTGTACTCTGGAAACACCATATATTTT,CASSEELYSGNTIYF
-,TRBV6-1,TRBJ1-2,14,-,TGTGCCAGCAGAAGCCGGGCTGTTCACTATGGCTACACCTTC,CASRSRAVHYGYTF
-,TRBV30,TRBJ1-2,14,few,TGTGCCTGGGTACATCCCGGGGGGGGTAAAGGCTACACCTTC,CAWVHPGGGKGYTF
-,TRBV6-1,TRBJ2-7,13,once,TGTGCCAGCAGCCGGGACGCACCCGACCGGCAGTACTTC,CASSRDAPDRQYF
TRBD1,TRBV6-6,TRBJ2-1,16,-,TGTGCCAGCACCCTGGGACAGGCCTTATCCTACAATGAGCAGTTCTTC,CASTLGQALSYNEQFF
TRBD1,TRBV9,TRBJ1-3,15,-,TGTGCCAGCAGCGTAGCTCGGACAGGGGGAAACACCATATATTTT,CASSVARTGGNTIYF
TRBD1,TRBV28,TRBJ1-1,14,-,TGTGCCAGCAGTTATACAGGGGGGAACACTGAAGCTTTCTTT,CASSYTGGNTEAFF
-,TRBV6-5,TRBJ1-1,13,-,TGTGCCAGCAGTTTCACAGGGTCGACTGAAGCTTTCTTT,CASSFTGSTEAFF
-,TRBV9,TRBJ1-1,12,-,TGTGCCAGCAGTAAAATGAACACTGAAGCTTTCTTT,CASSKMNTEAFF
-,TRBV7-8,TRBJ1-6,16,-,TGTGCCAGCAGCTTAGCACACGTCGGAAGTAATTCACCCCTCCACTTT,CASSLAHVGSNSPLHF
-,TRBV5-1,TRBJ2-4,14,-,TGCGCCAGCAGCTTGGAAGGGGGCAAAAACATTCAGTACTTC,CASSLEGGKNIQYF
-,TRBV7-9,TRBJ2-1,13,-,TGTGCCAGCAGCTCCAAGGCATACAATGAGCAGTTCTTC,CASSSKAYNEQFF
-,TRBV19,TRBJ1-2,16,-,TGTGCCAGTAGTCCCCCCGGGTTATTCCAAAACTATGGCTACACCTTC,CASSPPGLFQNYGYTF
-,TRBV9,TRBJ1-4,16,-,TGTGCCAGCAGCGTAGGGGCAGAAGCAACTAATGAAAAACTGTTTTTT,CASSVGAEATNEKLFF
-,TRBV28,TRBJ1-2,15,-,TGTGCCAGCAGCGACCTGGGGGGGTTGATGTTTGGCTACACCTTC,CASSDLGGLMFGYTF
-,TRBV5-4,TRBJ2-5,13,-,TGTGCCAGCAGCTTGGTGACGGAAGAGACCCAGTACTTC,CASSLVTEETQYF
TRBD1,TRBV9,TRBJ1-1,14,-,TGTGCCAGCAGCGTAGGACAGGGTCTCACTGAAGCTTTCTTT,CASSVGQGLTEAFF
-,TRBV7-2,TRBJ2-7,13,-,TGTGCCAGCAGCTTAGGACAGATCTACGAGCAGTACTTC,CASSLGQIYEQYF
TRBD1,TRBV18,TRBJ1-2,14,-,TGTGCCAGCTCATCCGGGACAGGGGGTTATGGCTACACCTTC,CASSSGTGGYGYTF
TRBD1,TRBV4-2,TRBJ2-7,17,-,TGTGCCAGCAGCCAAGGGACCGGGACAGGGGGTTCCTACGAGCAGTACTTC,CASSQGTGTGGSYEQYF
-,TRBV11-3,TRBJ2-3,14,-,TGTGCCAGCAGCACTAGGACAGCGCCAGATACGCAGTATTTT,CASSTRTAPDTQYF
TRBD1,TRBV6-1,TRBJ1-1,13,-,TGTGCCAGCAACGGACAGGTGGTCACTGAAGCTTTCTTT,CASNGQVVTEAFF